Presented here are 20 T cell receptor beta chains from one specimen sequenced in a study of T cell responses to AZD1222 COVID-19 vaccine. The protocol was immunoSEQ multiplex PCR, while the TCRdb copy is restricted to in-frame clones and leaves out a portion. Found here are some 110,000 clones, roughly 80% of them singletons; the top ten hold less than 6%. Sequencing was performed on peripheral blood, taken on day 0 of AZD1222 vaccination. The receptors come from an adult in good health.

This chain links TRBV7-9 with TRBJ1-1; tentative D call: TRBD1 (6 bases). CDR3 length: 12 residues. Germline V lookup: CDR1 SEHNR, CDR2 FQNEAQ (reference sequence). Trimming shortened V by 5 bases and J by 4 bases, and 8 bases separated the two germline ends. In DNA form, the CDR3 reads TGTGCCAGCAGCCCGGACAGCACTGAAGCTTTCTTT. Translated: CASSPDSTEAFF. The full variable domain, rest sourced from reference TRBV7-9 and TRBJ1-1, is DTGVSQNPRHKITKRGQNVTFRCDPISEHNRLYWYRQTLGQGPEFLTYFQNEAQLEKSRLLSDRFSAERPKGSFSTLEIQRTEQGDSAMYLCASSPDSTEAFFGQGTRLTVV.

This clone has a single count. The rearrangement uses TRBV19 and TRBJ1-4; 9 bases line up with TRBD1. Germline V gene lookup returns CDR1 LNHDA and CDR2 SQIVND (reference sequence). The CDR3 is 17 amino acids. V lost 6 bases, J lost 7 bases, and 15 bases stayed unmatched. For the CDR3, the DNA is TGTGCCAGTAGACCGACGGGACAGGGTCCTATTGGTGAAAAACTGTTTTTT. Encoded protein: CASRPTGQGPIGEKLFF.

V usage is TRBV29-1 and J usage is TRBJ1-2, with D perhaps TRBD1 (6 bases). Germline assignment: CDR1 SQVTM and CDR2 ANQGSEA. CDR3 length: 16 amino acids. V shed 0 bases and J shed 4 bases, with 18 bases lying between them. CDR3 in amino acids: CSVEDPIWGAGYGYTF. CDR3 nucleotides: TGCAGCGTTGAAGACCCAATTTGGGGGGCCGGCTATGGCTACACCTTC.

The gene calls are TRBV19 and TRBJ1-2, with D perhaps TRBD1 (5 bases). This CDR3 spans 12 amino acids. V was trimmed by 8 bases and J by 5 bases, leaving 12 bases between them. Germline CDR1 is LNHDA and CDR2 is SQIVND (reference sequence). The CDR3 spells CASHTWGYGYTF. In DNA, the CDR3 is TGTGCCAGTCATACTTGGGGGTATGGCTACACCTTC.

This clone has a handful of counts. This chain uses TRBV3-1 (or the pseudogene TRBV3-2) with TRBJ1-2; D unresolved. Germline loops: CDR1 LGHDT, CDR2 YNNKEL (reference sequence). This CDR3 comprises 14 residues. The V gene lost 0 bases and the J gene lost 4 bases, with 9 bases spanning the gap. The CDR3 DNA reads as TGTGCCAGCAGCCAAGATAGTCAGTCCTATGGCTACACCTTC. Amino acids: CASSQDSQSYGYTF.

This chain uses TRBV18 with TRBJ1-3; 9 positions agree with TRBD1. This CDR3 spans 14 amino acids. Germline assignment: CDR1 KGHSH and CDR2 LQKENI. V was clipped by 3 bases and J by 7 bases; unmatched bases: 4. This chain's CDR3 is CASSPDRGFNTIYF. CDR3 sequence (DNA): TGTGCCAGCTCACCCGACAGGGGGTTCAACACCATATATTTT.

This clone was observed a few times. This chain links TRBV6-2 or TRBV6-3 with TRBJ1-5; the D is unclear. The germline gives CDR1 MNHEY, CDR2 SVGEGT. CDR3 length: 15 amino acids. V was trimmed by 2 bases and J by 0 bases, leaving 8 bases between them. CDR3 sequence (DNA): TGTGCCAGCAGTTACGGGGTCGATAGCAATCAGCCCCAGCATTTT. It translates to CASSYGVDSNQPQHF.

This rearrangement joins TRBV5-1 to TRBJ2-2, with D perhaps given as TRBD1 or TRBD2 (6 bases each). Germline CDR1 reads SGHRS; CDR2 reads YFSETQ. The CDR3 sequence is 16 residues long. Trimming removed 1 base from V and 4 bases from J, with 14 bases in between. The CDR3: CASSLHGGMGTGELFF. As DNA, the CDR3 is TGCGCCAGCAGCTTGCACGGGGGCATGGGCACCGGGGAGCTGTTTTTT.

This chain joins TRBV13 and TRBJ2-7; D call uncertain. The germline gives CDR1 PRHDT, CDR2 FYEKMQ (reference sequence). CDR3 length: 12 amino acids. The V end was cut by 5 bases, the J end by 0 bases, with 5 bases between. The CDR3 nucleotides read TGTGCCAGCAGCCCTGACTCCTACGAGCAGTACTTC. Translating it yields CASSPDSYEQYF.

The V call is TRBV4-3, the J call TRBJ2-1, with 7 bases matching TRBD2. V trimming: 3 bases; J trimming: 7 bases; junction bases outside the gene matches: 9. The CDR3 contains 15 residues. Per germline, CDR1 LGHNA and CDR2 YSLEER. CDR3 sequence reads: CASSQGRGSGNEQFF. Written as DNA, the CDR3 is TGCGCCAGCAGCCAGGGGAGGGGTTCAGGTAATGAGCAGTTCTTC.

This clone was observed a single time. CDR3 coding DNA: TGCAGCGGCCGGGACTACTCCTACGAGCAGTACTTC. It encodes CSGRDYSYEQYF. The rearrangement links TRBV29-1 to TRBJ2-7; TRBD2 aligns across 7 bases. J was trimmed by 0 bases and V by 7 bases; bases with no gene match: 3. This CDR3 spans 12 amino acids. The germline V gene encodes CDR1 SQVTM and CDR2 ANQGSEA.

V and J are TRBV5-1 and TRBJ1-1; D unclear. CDR3 size: 14 residues. CDR1 is SGHRS, CDR2 YFSETQ, per germline. Trimming removed 4 bases from V and 3 bases from J, with 13 bases in between. CDR3 sequence (DNA): TGCGCCAGCAGCCTGGTAGTGGGAGACACTGAAGCTTTCTTT. Translation: CASSLVVGDTEAFF.

The chain has TRBV3-1 (or the pseudogene TRBV3-2) and TRBJ2-1; D remains ambiguous. The CDR3 runs to 13 residues. V was shortened by 4 bases and J by 10 bases, with 14 bases between the two germline ends. The germline V gene encodes CDR1 LGHDT and CDR2 YNNKEL (reference sequence). CDR3 nucleotides: TGTGCCAGCAGCCGCCAACCCCGAAGGGAGCAGTTCTTC. It codes for CASSRQPRREQFF.

The genes are TRBV2 and TRBJ1-2; D is ambiguous. V was trimmed by 2 bases and J by 2 bases, leaving 6 bases between them. The CDR3 is made up of 13 amino acids. CDR1 is SNHLY, CDR2 FYNNEI, per germline. The CDR3 region has the DNA TGTGCCAGCAGTGAACAGCTCAACTATGGCTACACCTTC. Translated, it gives CASSEQLNYGYTF.

This chain links TRBV3-1 (or the pseudogene TRBV3-2) with TRBJ1-1; D remains unclear. The V gene's germline CDR1 is LGHDT and CDR2 YNNKEL (reference sequence). The ends were cut back, 2 bases at V and 1 base at J, with 8 bases in the middle. The CDR3 extends over 14 amino acids. The CDR3 loop is CASSQRYGNTEAFF. DNA of the CDR3: TGTGCCAGCAGCCAAAGGTATGGGAACACTGAAGCTTTCTTT.

The chain recombines TRBV19 with TRBJ1-1; D not resolved. With 0 bases removed from V and 1 base from J, the gap between germline ends came to 9 bases. CDR1 and CDR2 (germline): LNHDA, SQIVND (reference sequence). This CDR3 is 15 amino acids long. Here the CDR3 reads CASSIDSSTNTEAFF. In DNA, the CDR3 is TGTGCCAGTAGTATAGATTCTTCTACGAACACTGAAGCTTTCTTT.

This clone occurred a few times. The chain combines TRBV9 with TRBJ1-6; a possible D gene is TRBD1 (6 bases). The CDR3 length is 16 residues. Trimming removed 3 bases from V and 9 bases from J, with 19 bases in between. CDR1 SGDLS and CDR2 YYNGEE come from the germline V gene. This CDR3 is CASSADSGRGSSPLHF. The CDR3 region has the DNA TGTGCCAGCAGCGCCGATTCGGGCAGGGGAAGTTCACCCCTCCACTTT.

The V gene is TRBV27, the J gene TRBJ1-6; D remains ambiguous. Looked up from germline, CDR1 is MNHEY and CDR2 is SMNVEV (reference sequence). The CDR3 contains 16 residues. The ends were cut back, 0 bases at V and 0 bases at J, with 6 bases in the middle. The chain's CDR3 is CASSLSSSSYNSPLHF. The CDR3 DNA sequence: TGTGCCAGCAGTTTATCGAGTTCCTCCTATAATTCACCCCTCCACTTT.

J is TRBJ1-1 and V is TRBV19, with 9 bases matching TRBD1. The CDR3 contains 17 residues. The germline V gene has CDR1 LNHDA and CDR2 SQIVND (reference sequence). V was pared by 7 bases and J by 0 bases, with 12 bases of the junction left unmatched. The CDR3 loop reads CASNEGQGVPLNTEAFF. The CDR3 DNA reads TGTGCCAGTAACGAGGGACAGGGCGTCCCTCTGAACACTGAAGCTTTCTTT.

V usage is TRBV14 and J usage is TRBJ1-1, with 11 bases fitting TRBD1. After removal of 4 bases from V and 2 bases from J, the junction contained 6 bases not matched to a gene. Germline V gene data show CDR1 as SGHDN and CDR2 as FVKESK. The CDR3 is 16 amino acids. CDR3 loop: CASSLFWTGGNTEAFF. As DNA, the CDR3 is TGTGCCAGCAGCCTTTTTTGGACAGGGGGCAACACTGAAGCTTTCTTT. Drawing the rest from reference TRBV14 and TRBJ1-1, the complete variable domain is EAGVTQFPSHSVIEKGQTVTLRCDPISGHDNLYWYRRVMGKEIKFLLHFVKESKQDESGMPNNRFLAERTGGTYSTLKVQPAELEDSGVYFCASSLFWTGGNTEAFFGQGTRLTVV.